Below, one T cell receptor (beta chain) is given with its context. Its cognate antigen is unknown. The CDR3 extends over 14 amino acids. The ends were cut back, 4 bases at V and 6 bases at J, with 12 bases in the middle. CDR1 is SGHTA and CDR2 is FQGNSA in the germline V gene. Only in-frame clones appear in the TCRdb table, and some are missing; sequencing was by immunoSEQ multiplex PCR. Of roughly 95,000 clones listed, 80% to 95% are singletons. Second-dose groups at about 4 or about 12 weeks were pooled. The data belong to a study of T cell responses to AZD1222 COVID-19 vaccine. Regarding the study as a whole: Donors were mostly white British, more females; clonal diversity possibly underestimated. Just a handful of AZD1222 recipients tested seropositive at baseline.

The sample consisted of peripheral blood, taken 28 days after the second AZD1222 dose. The source of this sequence is an adult who received the AZD1222 COVID-19 vaccine. V usage is TRBV7-2 and J usage is TRBJ1-4, with D possibly matching TRBD1 (5 bases). In DNA form, the CDR3 reads TGTGCCAGCAGCTCCAGGGCCTCGTATGAAAAACTGTTTTTT. Translation gives CASSSRASYEKLFF.